Each of the 15 T cell receptor beta chains below was sequenced from the same sample in a study of graft-versus-host responses after intestinal transplantation. No antigen has been identified for these receptors. Clones were read by immunoSEQ multiplex PCR, and TCRdb kept only the in-frame ones, dropping some. The table has about 83,000 clones, around nine tenths seen once; the top ten hold roughly 0.37%. The material sequenced was unstimulated CD4+ T cells sorted from spleen or lymph node cells, taken before intestinal transplant. Source of these receptors: a human donor who received an intestinal transplant.

Here the CDR3 reads CASSQDPGQGGKETQYF. DNA of the CDR3: TGCGCCAGCAGCCAAGATCCCGGACAGGGGGGGAAGGAGACCCAGTACTTC. This chain uses TRBV4-1 with TRBJ2-5; 10 positions agree with TRBD1. The CDR3 runs 17 residues. Germline CDR1 and CDR2: MGHRA and YSYEKL. Germline trimming cut 0 bases from V and 5 bases from J; bases unmatched to any gene: 9.

The count of this clone is one. The rearrangement links TRBV4-2 to TRBJ1-4; D is possibly TRBD1 (6 bases). The CDR3 has 16 amino acids. CDR1 and CDR2 from the germline V gene are LGHNA and YNFKEQ. V was pared by 5 bases and J by 4 bases, with 17 bases between. The CDR3, as DNA: TGTGCCAGCAGCTCTCGAGGGGGAACTCATAATGAAAAACTGTTTTTT. Its protein product is CASSSRGGTHNEKLFF.

This clone was picked up one time. The gene calls are TRBV9 and TRBJ1-1; unclear D gene. Trimming left V 0 bases short and J 4 bases short, with 10 bases between. CDR3 length: 14 amino acids. Germline V gene sequence: CDR1 SGDLS, CDR2 YYNGEE. In nucleotides, the CDR3 is TGTGCCAGCAGCGTAGGGGCTACAGCCACTGAAGCTTTCTTT. It encodes CASSVGATATEAFF.

The genes are TRBV4-1 and TRBJ1-6; D possibly corresponds to TRBD1 (5 bases). Trimming took 0 bases from V and 6 from J, leaving 9 bases between them. CDR3 size: 15 residues. The germline V gene encodes CDR1 MGHRA and CDR2 YSYEKL. CDR3 nucleotide sequence: TGCGCCAGCAGCCAAGAGGGGGGGATTAATTCACCCCTCCACTTT. Translating gives CASSQEGGINSPLHF.

V and J are TRBV6-1 and TRBJ2-3, with 7 bases matching TRBD1. The trim removed 4 bases at V and 2 bases at J, leaving 12 bases unmatched. This CDR3 has 17 residues. Germline values: CDR1 MNHNS, CDR2 SASEGT. The CDR3 nucleotides are TGTGCCAGCAGTGTACTGGACAGGAGATATCACACAGATACGCAGTATTTT. Translated: CASSVLDRRYHTDTQYF.

This chain joins TRBV19 and TRBJ1-2; D is unclear. The CDR3 covers 13 residues. Trimming cost V 5 bases and J 5 bases, with 12 bases left between them. CDR1 is LNHDA, CDR2 SQIVND, per germline (reference sequence). The CDR3 spells CASSPAVRYGYTF. The DNA of the CDR3 is TGTGCCAGTAGTCCTGCGGTGAGGTATGGCTACACCTTC.

The chain is built from TRBV7-6 and TRBJ2-7; 12 bases match TRBD1. This CDR3 contains 17 residues. From germline, CDR1 is SGHVS and CDR2 FNYEAQ. Losses at the gene ends were 4 bases for V and 2 bases for J; bases not matched to a gene: 9. CDR3 protein: CASSSGTGGSKPYEQYF. CDR3 sequence (DNA): TGTGCCAGCAGCTCCGGGACAGGGGGCTCAAAACCCTACGAGCAGTACTTC.

This chain uses TRBV30 with TRBJ2-5, with TRBD2 identical over 16 bases. With 5 bases clipped from V and 5 bases from J, the junction kept 11 bases outside the gene matches. The germline gives CDR1 GTSNPN, CDR2 SVGIG (reference sequence). The CDR3 runs 17 residues. CDR3 in DNA: TGTGCCTGGTCTGGGGGACTAGCGGGGGGGCCCGACGAGACCCAGTACTTC. Translating gives CAWSGGLAGGPDETQYF.

In nucleotides, the CDR3 is TGTGCCAGCAGCTCCACTAGCGGGGGATACAATGAGCAGTTCTTC. Amino acid sequence: CASSSTSGGYNEQFF. The V call is TRBV7-2, the J call TRBJ2-1; 11 bases map to TRBD2. CDR1 and CDR2 (germline): SGHTA, FQGNSA. This CDR3 spans 15 amino acids. The V gene end was trimmed by 4 bases and the J gene end by 4 bases; junction bases not matched to a gene: 3.

The J gene is TRBJ2-1, the V gene TRBV28; 11 nucleotides align to TRBD2. CDR3 length: 16 residues. Trimming took 5 bases from V and 3 from J; bases not matched to a gene: 6. Germline CDR1 is MDHEN and CDR2 is SYDVKM. The CDR3 loop reads CASSPRLAGNYNEQFF. In DNA, the CDR3 is TGTGCCAGCAGTCCAAGACTAGCGGGGAACTACAATGAGCAGTTCTTC.

The rearrangement joins TRBV9 to TRBJ2-5, with TRBD2 matching 10 bases. The V gene end was trimmed by 0 bases and the J gene end by 0 bases; junction bases not matched to a gene: 5. Per germline, CDR1 SGDLS and CDR2 YYNGEE. The CDR3 has 17 amino acids. DNA of the CDR3: TGTGCCAGCAGCGTAGGGTTAGCGGGGGGTTACCAAGAGACCCAGTACTTC. It codes for CASSVGLAGGYQETQYF.

The rearrangement links TRBV6-5 to TRBJ1-6; D possibly corresponds to TRBD1 (5 bases). This CDR3 region has 13 residues. V was pared by 5 bases and J by 10 bases, with 12 bases between. In germline, CDR1 is MNHEY, CDR2 SVGAGI. The CDR3 DNA reads as TGTGCCAGCAGTCATCGGGGGACGTCACCCCTCCACTTT. Amino acids: CASSHRGTSPLHF.

V is TRBV27 and J is TRBJ2-5; possibly TRBD1 for D (5 bases). This CDR3 has 14 amino acids. Germline V CDR1 and CDR2: MNHEY, SMNVEV (reference sequence). Deletions cut 5 bases from V and 1 base from J, with 11 bases between. This chain's CDR3 is CASSLLGPQETQYF. CDR3 coding DNA: TGTGCCAGCAGTCTCTTGGGGCCCCAAGAGACCCAGTACTTC.

This sequence joins TRBV7-2 and TRBJ2-2; no clear D. V lost 2 bases and J lost 1, with 5 bases in between. CDR1 SGHTA and CDR2 FQGNSA come from the germline V gene. This CDR3 spans 14 amino acids. Here the CDR3 DNA reads TGTGCCAGCAGCTTAAACTGGAACACCGGGGAGCTGTTTTTT. It is translated as CASSLNWNTGELFF.

The rearrangement uses TRBV9 and TRBJ2-3, with D unclear. Germline V gene data show CDR1 as SGDLS and CDR2 as YYNGEE. Trimming stripped 0 bases from V and 0 bases from J, with 8 bases between. The CDR3 has 15 amino acids. CDR3 protein: CASSVGGASTDTQYF. CDR3 bases: TGTGCCAGCAGCGTAGGTGGAGCCAGCACAGATACGCAGTATTTT.